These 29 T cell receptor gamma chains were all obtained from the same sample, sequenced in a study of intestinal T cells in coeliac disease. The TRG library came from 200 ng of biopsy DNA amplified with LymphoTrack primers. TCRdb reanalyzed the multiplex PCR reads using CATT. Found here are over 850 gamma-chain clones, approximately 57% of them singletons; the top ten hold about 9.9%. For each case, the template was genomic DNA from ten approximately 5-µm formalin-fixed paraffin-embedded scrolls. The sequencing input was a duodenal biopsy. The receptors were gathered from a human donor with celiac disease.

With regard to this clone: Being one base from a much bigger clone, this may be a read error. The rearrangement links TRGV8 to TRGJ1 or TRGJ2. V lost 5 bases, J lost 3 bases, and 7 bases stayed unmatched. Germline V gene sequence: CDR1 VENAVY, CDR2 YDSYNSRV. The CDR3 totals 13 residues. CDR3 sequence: CATWGSGYYKKLF. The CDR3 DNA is TGTGCCACCTGGGGTAGCGGTTATTATAAGAAACTCTTT.

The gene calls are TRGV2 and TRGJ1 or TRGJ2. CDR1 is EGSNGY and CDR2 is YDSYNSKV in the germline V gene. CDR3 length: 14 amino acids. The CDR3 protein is CAPGTVPNYYKKLF. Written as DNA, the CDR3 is TGTGCACCTGGGACGGTACCGAATTATTATAAGAAACTCTTT.

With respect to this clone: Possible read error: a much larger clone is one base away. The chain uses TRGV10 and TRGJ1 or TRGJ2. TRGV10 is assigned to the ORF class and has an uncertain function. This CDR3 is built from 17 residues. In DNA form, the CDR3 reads TGTGCTGCGTGGGAACCTTTACTATCAGGCAATTATCATAAGAAACTCTTT. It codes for CAAWEPLLSGNYHKKLF.

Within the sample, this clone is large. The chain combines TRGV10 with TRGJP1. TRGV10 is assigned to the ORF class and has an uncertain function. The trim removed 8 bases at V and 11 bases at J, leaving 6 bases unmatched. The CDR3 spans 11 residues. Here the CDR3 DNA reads TGTGCTGCGTGGGATTACTGGTTCAAGATATTT. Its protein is CAAWDYWFKIF.

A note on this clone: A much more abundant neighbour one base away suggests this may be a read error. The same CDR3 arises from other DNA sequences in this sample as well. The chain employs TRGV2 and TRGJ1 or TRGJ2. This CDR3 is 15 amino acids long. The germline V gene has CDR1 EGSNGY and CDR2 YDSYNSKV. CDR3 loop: CATWDGPLNYYKKLF. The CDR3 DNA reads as TGTGCCACCTGGGACGGTCCCCTGAATTATTATAAGAAACTCTTC.

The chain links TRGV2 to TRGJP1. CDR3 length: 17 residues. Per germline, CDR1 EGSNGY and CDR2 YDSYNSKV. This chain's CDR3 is CAPGPQVGYTTGWFKIF. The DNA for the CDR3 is TGTGCACCTGGACCCCAGGTTGGGTATACCACTGGTTGGTTCAAGATATTT.

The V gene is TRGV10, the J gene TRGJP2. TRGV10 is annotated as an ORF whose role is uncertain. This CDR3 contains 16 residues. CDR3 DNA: TGTGCGCGTGTACGATGGGGAATATGTAGTGATTGGATCAAGACGTTT. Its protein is CARVRWGICSDWIKTF.

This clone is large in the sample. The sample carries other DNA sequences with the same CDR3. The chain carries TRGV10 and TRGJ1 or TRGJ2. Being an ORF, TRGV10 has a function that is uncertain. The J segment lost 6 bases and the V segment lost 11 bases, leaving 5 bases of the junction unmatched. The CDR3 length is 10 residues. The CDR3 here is CAARGYKKLF. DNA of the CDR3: TGTGCTGCGAGGGGTTATAAGAAACTCTTT.

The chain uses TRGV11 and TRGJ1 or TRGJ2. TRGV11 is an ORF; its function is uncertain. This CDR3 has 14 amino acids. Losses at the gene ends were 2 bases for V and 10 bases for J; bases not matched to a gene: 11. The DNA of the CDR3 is TGTGCCTGCTGGATTAGGCCGTTGGCTATAAAGAAACTCTTT. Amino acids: CACWIRPLAIKKLF.

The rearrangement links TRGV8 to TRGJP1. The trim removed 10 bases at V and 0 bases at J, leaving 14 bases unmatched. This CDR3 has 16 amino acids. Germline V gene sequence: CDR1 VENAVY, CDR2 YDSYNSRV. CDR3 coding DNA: TGTGCCACTGGGATACCTCTTTATACCACTGGTTGGTTCAAGATATTT. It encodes CATGIPLYTTGWFKIF.

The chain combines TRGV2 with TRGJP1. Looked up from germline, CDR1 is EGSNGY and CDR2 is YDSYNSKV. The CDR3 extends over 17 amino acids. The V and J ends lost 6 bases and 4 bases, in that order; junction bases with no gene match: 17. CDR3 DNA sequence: TGTGCCACCTGGACGGCCCTCTCCCGTCACACTGGTTGGTTCAAGATATTT. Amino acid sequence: CATWTALSRHTGWFKIF.

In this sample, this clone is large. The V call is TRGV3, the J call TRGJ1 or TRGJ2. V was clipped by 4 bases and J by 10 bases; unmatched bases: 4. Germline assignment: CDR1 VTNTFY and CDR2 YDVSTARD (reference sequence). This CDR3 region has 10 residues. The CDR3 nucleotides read TGTGCCACCTGGGATCAGAAGAAACTCTTT. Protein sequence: CATWDQKKLF.

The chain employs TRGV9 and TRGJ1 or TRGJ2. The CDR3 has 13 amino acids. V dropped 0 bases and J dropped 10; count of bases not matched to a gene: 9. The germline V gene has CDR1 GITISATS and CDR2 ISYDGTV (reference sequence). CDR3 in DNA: TGTGCCTTGTGGGAGGTGCGAAGTATAAAGAAACTCTTT. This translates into CALWEVRSIKKLF.

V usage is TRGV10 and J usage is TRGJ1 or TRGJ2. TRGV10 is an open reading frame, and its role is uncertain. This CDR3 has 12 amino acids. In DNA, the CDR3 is TGTGCGCGTGGGATCTTTTATTATAAGAAACTCTTT. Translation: CARGIFYYKKLF.

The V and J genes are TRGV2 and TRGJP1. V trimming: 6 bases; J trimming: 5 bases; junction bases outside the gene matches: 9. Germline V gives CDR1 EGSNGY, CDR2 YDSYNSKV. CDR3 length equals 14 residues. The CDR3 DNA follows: TGTGCCACCTGGACGGGCCGTACTGGTTGGTTCAAGATATTT. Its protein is CATWTGRTGWFKIF.

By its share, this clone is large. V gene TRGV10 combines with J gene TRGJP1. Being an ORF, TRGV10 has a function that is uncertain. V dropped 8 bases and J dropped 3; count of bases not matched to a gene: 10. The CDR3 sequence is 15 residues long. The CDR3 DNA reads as TGTGCTGCGTGGGATTATAAGGCCACTGGTTGGTTCAAGATATTT. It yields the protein CAAWDYKATGWFKIF.

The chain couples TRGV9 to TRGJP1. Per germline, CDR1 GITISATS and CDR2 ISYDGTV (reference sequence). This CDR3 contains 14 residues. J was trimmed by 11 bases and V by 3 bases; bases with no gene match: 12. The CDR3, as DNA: TGTGCCTTGTGGGAGCAATCAACCCGGTGGTTCAAGATATTT. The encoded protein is CALWEQSTRWFKIF.

CDR3 in DNA: TGTGCCGCTCAAAAGCGGTTCAAGATATTT. This gives the protein CAAQKRFKIF. The genes are TRGV3 and TRGJP1. The CDR3 is made up of 10 amino acids. CDR1 and CDR2 (germline): VTNTFY, YDVSTARD (reference sequence). Trimming cost V 12 bases and J 12 bases; bases outside gene matches: 10.

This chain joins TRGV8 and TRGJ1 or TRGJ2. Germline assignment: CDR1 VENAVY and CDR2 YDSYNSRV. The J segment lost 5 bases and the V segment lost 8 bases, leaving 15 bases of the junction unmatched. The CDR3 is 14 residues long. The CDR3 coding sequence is TGTGCCACCTCCAATCAGGGAGGGAATTATAAGAAACTCTTT. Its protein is CATSNQGGNYKKLF.

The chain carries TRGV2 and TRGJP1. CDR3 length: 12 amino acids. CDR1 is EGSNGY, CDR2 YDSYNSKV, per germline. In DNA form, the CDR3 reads TGTGCGACTGGAGGGCGTTGTTGGTTCAAGATATTT. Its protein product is CATGGRCWFKIF.

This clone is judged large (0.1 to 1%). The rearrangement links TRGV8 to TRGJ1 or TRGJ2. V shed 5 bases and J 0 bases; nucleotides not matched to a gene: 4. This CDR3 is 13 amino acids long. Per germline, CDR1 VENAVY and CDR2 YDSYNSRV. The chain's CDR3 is CATWALNYYKKLF. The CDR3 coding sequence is TGTGCCACCTGGGCCCTGAATTATTATAAGAAACTCTTT.

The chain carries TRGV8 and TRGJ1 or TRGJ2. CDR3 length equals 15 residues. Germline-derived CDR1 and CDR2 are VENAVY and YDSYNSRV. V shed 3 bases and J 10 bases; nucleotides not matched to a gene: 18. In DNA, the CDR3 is TGTGCCACCTGGGATCCCCACGGGGTTGTTATCAAGAAACTCTTT. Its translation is CATWDPHGVVIKKLF.

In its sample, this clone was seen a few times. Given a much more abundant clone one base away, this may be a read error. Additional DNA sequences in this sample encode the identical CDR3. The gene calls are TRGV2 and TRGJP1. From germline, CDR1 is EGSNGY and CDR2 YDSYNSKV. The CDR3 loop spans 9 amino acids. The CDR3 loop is CTGGWFKIF. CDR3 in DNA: TGCACTGGGGGTTGGTTCAAGATATTC.

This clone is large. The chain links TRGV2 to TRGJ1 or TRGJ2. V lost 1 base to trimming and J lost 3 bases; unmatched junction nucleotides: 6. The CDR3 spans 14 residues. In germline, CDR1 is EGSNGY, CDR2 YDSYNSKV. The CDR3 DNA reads TGTGCCACCTGGGACGGCCCTATTTATTATAAGAAACTCTTT. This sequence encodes CATWDGPIYYKKLF.

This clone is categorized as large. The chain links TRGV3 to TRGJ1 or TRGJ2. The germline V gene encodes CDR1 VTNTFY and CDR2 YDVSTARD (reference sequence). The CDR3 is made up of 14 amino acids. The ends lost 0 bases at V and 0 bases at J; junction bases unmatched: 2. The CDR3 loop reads CATWDRPNYYKKLF. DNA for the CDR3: TGTGCCACCTGGGACAGGCCGAATTATTATAAGAAACTCTTT.

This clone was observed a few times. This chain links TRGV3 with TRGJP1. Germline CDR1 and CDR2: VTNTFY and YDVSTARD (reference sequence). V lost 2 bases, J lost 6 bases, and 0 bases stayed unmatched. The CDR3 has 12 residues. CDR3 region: CATWDTGWFKIF. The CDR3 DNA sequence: TGTGCCACCTGGGACACTGGTTGGTTCAAGATATTT.

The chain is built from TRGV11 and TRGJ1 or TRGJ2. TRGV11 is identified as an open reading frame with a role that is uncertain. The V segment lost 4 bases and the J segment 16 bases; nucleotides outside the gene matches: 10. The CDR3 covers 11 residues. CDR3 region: CACWISSRNLF. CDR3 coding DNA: TGTGCCTGCTGGATTAGCTCAAGAAATCTCTTT.

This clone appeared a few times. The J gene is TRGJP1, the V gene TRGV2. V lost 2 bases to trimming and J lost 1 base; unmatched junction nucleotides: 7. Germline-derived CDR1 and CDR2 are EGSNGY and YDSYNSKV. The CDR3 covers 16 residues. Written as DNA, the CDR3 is TGTGCCACCTGGGACGTGCGAAGTACCACTGGTTGGTTCAAGATATTT. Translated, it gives CATWDVRSTTGWFKIF.

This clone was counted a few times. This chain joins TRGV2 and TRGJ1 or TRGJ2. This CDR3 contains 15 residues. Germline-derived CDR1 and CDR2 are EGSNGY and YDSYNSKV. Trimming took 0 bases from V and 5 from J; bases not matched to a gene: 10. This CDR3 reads CATWDGHPPNYKKLF. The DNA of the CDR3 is TGTGCCACCTGGGACGGGCACCCCCCTAATTATAAGAAACTCTTT.